This T cell receptor (beta chain) was sequenced during a study of Ad26.COV2.S vaccination and SARS-CoV-2 variants. In the study overall: Once, or twice with 56 days between doses, Ad26.COV2.S was given intramuscularly.

CDR3 size: 16 residues. V was clipped by 2 bases and J by 0 bases; unmatched bases: 5. Per germline, CDR1 LGHDT and CDR2 YNNKEL (reference sequence). The assay was immunoSEQ multiplex PCR, and TCRdb's table has in-frame clones only and misses some. The repertoire holds a few hundred thousand clones, with around 87% as singletons. Described treatment: around 19 received Ad26.COV2.S at low or high dose, single or two shots; roughly five received placebo; per-sample allocation not given. Sample collection was performed on day 63 after the first vaccine or placebo injection. The individual, an adult aged 18-55 years, was a donor in Boston.

The sample in question was peripheral blood, obtained in a trial of Ad26.COV2.S vaccine versus placebo. The V call is TRBV3-1 (or the pseudogene TRBV3-2), the J call TRBJ1-2, with 8 bases aligning to TRBD1. The source of this sequence is a person between 18 and 59 years old who received the Ad26.COV2.S COVID-19 vaccine or a placebo. Here the CDR3 DNA reads TGTGCCAGCAGCCAAATGGGACAGGCTACTAACTATGGCTACACCTTC. Protein product: CASSQMGQATNYGYTF.